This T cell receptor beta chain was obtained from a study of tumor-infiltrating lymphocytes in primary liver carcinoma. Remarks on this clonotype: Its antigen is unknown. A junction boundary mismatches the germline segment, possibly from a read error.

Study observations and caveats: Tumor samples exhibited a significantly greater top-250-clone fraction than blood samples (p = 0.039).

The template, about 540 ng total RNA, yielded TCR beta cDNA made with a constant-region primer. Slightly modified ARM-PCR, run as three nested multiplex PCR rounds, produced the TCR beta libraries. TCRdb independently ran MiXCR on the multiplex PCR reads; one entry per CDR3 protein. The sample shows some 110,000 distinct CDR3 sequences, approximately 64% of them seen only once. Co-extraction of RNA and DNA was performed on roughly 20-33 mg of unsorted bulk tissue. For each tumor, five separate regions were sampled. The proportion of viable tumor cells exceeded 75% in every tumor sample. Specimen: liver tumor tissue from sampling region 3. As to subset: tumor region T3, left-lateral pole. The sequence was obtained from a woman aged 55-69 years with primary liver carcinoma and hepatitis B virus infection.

The CDR3 reads CANSFHSDPKAQYF. Written as DNA, the CDR3 is TGCGCCAACAGCTTCCACTCGGACCCAAAGGCCCAGTACTTC. The rearrangement uses TRBV5-1 and TRBJ2-5; unclear D gene. The V gene's germline CDR1 is SGHRS and CDR2 YFSETQ. The CDR3 loop spans 14 amino acids.